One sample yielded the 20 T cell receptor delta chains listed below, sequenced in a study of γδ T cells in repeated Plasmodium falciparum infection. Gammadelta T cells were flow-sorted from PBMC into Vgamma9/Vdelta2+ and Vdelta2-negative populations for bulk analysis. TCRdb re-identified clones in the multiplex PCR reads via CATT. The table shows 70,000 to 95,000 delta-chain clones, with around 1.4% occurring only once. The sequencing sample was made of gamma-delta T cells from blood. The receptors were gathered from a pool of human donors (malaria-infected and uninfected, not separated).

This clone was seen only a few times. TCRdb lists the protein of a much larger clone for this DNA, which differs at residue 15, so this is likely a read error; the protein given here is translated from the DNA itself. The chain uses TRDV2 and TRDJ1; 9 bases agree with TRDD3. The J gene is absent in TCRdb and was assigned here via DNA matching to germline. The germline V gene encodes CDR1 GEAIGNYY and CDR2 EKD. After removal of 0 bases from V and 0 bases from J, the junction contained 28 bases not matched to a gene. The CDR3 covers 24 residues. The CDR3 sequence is CACDTVQFISKLGDNHGYTDKLIF. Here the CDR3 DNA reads TGTGCCTGTGACACCGTTCAGTTTATCTCTAAACTGGGGGACAACCACGGGTACACCGATAAACTCATCTTT.

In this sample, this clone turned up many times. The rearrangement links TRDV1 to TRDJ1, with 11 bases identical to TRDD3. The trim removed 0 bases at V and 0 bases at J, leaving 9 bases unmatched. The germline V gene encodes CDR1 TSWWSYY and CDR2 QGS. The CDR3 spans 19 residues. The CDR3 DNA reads TGTGCTCTTGGGGAACTAGTCCTAGCCTGGGGGATACACACCGATAAACTCATCTTT. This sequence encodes CALGELVLAWGIHTDKLIF.

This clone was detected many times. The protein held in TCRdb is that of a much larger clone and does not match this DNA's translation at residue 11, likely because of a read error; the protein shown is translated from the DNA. CDR3 bases: TGTGCCTCCCAGGGGGGTTTGTACACCGATAGACTCATCTTT. Its protein product is CASQGGLYTDRLIF. The V gene is TRDV3, the J gene TRDJ1, with a possible D match to TRDD3 (5 bases). The CDR3 has 14 amino acids. Germline-derived CDR1 and CDR2 are TVYSNPD and GDNSRS (reference sequence).

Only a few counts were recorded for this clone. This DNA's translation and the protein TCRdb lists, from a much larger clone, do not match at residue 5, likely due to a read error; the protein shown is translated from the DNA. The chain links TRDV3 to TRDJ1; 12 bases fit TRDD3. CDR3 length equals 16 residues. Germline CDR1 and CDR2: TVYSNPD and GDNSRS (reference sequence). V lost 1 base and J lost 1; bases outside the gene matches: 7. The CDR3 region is CAFNLGDTFPTDKLIF. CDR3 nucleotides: TGTGCCTTTAATCTGGGGGATACGTTCCCCACCGATAAACTCATCTTT.

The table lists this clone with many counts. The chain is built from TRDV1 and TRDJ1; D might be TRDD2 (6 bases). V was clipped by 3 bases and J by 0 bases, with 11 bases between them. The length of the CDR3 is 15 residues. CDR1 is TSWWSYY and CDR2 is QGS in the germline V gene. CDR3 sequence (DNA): TGTGCTCTTGGGGAGATTCCTATTTACACCGATAAACTCATCTTT. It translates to CALGEIPIYTDKLIF.

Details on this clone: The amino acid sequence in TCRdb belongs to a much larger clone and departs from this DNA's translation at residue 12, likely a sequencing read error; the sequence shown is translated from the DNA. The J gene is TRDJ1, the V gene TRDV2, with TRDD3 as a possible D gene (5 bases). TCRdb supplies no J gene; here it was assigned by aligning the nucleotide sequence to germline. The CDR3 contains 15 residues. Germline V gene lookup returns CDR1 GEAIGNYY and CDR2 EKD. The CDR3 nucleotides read TGTGCCTGTGACGGCATAGGGGGGCGCCACGATAGACTCATCTTT. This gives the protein CACDGIGGRHDRLIF.

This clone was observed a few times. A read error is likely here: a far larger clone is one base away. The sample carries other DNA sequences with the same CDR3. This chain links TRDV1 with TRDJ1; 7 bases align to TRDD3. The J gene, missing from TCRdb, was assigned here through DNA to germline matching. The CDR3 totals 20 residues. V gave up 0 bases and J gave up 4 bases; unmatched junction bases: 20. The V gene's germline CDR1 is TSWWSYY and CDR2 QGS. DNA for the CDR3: TGTGCTCTTGGGGAACTGAGAGCGCCTACTGTGGTGGGGGACGTCGATAAACTCATCTTT. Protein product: CALGELRAPTVVGDVDKLIF.

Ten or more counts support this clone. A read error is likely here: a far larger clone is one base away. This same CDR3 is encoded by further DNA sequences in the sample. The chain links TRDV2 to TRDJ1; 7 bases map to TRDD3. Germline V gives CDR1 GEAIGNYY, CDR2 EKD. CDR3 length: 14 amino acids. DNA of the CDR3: TGTGCCTGTGAGCGGATACGCGAGGCCGATAAGCTCATCTTT. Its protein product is CACERIREADKLIF.

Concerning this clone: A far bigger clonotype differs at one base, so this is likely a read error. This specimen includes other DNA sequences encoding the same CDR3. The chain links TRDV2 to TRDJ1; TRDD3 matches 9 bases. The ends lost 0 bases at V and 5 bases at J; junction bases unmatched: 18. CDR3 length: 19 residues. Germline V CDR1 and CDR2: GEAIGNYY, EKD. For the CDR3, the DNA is TGTGCCTGTGACACCGTAGGGGGATACACTGACCCTGGTGATGATAAACTCATCTTT. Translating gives CACDTVGGYTDPGDDKLIF.

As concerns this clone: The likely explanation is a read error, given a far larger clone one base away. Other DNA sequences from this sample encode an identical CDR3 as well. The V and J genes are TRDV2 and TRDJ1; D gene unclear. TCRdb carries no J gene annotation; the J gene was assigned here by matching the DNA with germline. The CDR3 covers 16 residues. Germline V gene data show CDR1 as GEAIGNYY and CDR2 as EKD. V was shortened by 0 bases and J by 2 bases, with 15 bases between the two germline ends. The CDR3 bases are TGTGCCTGTGACACCTTGGTTGGCCCTCATACCGATAAACTCATCTTT. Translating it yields CACDTLVGPHTDKLIF.

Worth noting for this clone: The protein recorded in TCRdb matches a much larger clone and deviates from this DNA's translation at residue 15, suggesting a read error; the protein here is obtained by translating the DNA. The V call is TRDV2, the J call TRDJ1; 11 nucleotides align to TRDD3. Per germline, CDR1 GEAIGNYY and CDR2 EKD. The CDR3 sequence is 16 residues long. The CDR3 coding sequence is TGTGCCTGTGACACGCTACTGGGGGATAACACCGATAAACTCACCTTT. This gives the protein CACDTLLGDNTDKLTF.

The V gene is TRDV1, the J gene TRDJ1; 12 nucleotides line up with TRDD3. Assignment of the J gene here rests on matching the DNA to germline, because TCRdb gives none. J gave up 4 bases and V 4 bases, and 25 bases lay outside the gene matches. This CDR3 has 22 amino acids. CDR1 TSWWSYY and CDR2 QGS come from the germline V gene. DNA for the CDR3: TGTGCTCTTGGGGTTCGGCCTTCCTACGCCCTACTGGGGGATACTAGTGACGATAAACTCATCTTT. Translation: CALGVRPSYALLGDTSDDKLIF.

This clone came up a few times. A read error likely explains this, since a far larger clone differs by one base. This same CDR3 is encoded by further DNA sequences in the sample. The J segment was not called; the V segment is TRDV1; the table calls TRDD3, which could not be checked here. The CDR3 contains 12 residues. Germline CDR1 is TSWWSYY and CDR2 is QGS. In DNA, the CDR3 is TGTGCTCTCTTTGAGCTGACTGGGGGTCTCATCTTT. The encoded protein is CALFELTGGLIF.

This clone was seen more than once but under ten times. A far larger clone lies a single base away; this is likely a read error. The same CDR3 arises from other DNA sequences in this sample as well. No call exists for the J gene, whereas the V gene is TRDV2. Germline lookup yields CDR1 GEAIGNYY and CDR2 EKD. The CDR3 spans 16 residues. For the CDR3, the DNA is TGTGCCTGTGACCCGACGAAGGGGTTGTACACCGATAAACTCATCTTC. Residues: CACDPTKGLYTDKLIF.

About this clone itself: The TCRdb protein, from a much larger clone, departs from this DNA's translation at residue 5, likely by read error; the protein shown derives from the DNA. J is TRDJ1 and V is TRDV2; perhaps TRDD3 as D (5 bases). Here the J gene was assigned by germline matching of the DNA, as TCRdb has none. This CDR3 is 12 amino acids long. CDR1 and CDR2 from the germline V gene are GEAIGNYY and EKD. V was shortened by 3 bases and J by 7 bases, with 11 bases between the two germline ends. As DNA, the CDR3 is TGTGCCTGTGACGCTGGGAAGGGTAAACTCATCTTT. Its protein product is CACDAGKGKLIF.

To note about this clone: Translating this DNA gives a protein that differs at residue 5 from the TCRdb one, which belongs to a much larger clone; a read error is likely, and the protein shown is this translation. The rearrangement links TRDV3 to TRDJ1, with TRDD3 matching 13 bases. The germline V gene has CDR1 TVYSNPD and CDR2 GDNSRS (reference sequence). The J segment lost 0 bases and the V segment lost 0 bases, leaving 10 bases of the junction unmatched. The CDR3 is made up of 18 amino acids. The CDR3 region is CAFSAHTGGYGYTDKLIF. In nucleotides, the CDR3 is TGTGCCTTTAGTGCTCATACTGGGGGATACGGGTACACCGATAAACTCATCTTT.

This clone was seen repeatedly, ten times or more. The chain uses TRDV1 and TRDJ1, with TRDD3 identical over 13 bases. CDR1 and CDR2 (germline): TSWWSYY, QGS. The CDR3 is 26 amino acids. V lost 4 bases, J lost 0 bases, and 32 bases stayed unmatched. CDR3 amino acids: CALGVYFLPVPARTGGYAAYTDKLIF. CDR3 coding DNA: TGTGCTCTTGGGGTCTACTTCCTACCCGTACCGGCCCGTACTGGGGGATACGCAGCTTACACCGATAAACTCATCTTT.

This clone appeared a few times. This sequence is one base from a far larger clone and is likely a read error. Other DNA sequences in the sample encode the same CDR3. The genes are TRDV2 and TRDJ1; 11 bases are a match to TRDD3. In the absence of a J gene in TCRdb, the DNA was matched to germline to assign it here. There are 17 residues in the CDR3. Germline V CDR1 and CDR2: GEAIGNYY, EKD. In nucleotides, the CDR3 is TGCGCCTGTGACACCGGAATTGGGGGATACGCGACCGATAAACTCATCTTT. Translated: CACDTGIGGYATDKLIF.

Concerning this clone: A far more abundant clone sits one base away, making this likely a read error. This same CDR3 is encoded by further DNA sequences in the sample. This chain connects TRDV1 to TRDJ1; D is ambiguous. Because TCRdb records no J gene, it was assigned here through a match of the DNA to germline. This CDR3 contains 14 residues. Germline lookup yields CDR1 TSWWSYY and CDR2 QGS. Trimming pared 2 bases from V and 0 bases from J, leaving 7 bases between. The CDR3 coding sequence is TGTGCTCTTGGGGAAGGCCCGTACACCGATAAACTCATCTTT. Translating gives CALGEGPYTDKLIF.

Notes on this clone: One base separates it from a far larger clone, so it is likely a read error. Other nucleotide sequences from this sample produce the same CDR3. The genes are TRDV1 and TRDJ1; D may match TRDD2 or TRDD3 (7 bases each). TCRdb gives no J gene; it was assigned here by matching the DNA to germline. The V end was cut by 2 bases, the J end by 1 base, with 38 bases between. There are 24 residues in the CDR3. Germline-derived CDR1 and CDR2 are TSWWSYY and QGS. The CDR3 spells CALGEVFLRVPGGYDQPLTDKLIF. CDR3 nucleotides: TGTGCTCTTGGGGAAGTTTTCCTACGAGTCCCTGGGGGGTACGACCAGCCCCTCACCGATAAACTCATCTTT.